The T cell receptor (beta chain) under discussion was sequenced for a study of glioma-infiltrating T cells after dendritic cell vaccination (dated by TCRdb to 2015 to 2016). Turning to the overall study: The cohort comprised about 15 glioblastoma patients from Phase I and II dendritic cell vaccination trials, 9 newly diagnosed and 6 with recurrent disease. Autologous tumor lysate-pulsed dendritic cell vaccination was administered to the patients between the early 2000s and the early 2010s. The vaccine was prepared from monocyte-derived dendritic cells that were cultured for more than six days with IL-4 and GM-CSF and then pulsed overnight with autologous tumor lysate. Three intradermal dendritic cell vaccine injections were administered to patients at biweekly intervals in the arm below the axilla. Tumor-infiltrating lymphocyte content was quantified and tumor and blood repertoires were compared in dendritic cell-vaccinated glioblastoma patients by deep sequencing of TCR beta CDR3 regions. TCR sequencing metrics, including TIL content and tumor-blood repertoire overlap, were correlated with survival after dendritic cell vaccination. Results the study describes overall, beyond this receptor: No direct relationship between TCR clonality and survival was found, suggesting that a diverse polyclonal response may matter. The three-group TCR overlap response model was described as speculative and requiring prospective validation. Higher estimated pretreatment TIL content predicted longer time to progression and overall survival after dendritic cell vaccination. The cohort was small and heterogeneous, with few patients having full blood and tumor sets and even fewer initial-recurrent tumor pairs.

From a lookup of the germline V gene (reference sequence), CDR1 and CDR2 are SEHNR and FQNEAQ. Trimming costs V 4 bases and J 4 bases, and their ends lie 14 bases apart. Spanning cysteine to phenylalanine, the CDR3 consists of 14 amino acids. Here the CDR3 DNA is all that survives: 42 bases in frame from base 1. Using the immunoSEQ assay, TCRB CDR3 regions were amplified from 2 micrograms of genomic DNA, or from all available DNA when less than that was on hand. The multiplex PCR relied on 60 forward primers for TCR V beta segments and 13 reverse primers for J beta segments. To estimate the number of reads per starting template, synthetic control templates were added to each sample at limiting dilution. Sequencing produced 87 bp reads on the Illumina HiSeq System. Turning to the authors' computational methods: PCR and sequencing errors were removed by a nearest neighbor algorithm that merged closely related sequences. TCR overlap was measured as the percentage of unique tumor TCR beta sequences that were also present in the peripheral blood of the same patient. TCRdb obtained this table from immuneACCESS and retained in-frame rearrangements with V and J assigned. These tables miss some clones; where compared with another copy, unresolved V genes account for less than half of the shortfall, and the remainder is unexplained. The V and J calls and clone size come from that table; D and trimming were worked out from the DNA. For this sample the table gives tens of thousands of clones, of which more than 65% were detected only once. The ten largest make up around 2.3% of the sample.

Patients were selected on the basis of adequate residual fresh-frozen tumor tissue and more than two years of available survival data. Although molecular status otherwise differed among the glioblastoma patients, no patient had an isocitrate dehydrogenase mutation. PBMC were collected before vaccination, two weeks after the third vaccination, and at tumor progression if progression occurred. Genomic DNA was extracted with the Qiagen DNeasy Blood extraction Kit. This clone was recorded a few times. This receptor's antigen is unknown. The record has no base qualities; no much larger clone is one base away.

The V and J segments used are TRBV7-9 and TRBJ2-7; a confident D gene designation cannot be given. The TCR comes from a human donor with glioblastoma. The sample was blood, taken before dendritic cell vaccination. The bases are TGTGCCAGCAGCTCTAACATGGGCCGGTACGAGCAGTACTTC. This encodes CASSSNMGRYEQYF. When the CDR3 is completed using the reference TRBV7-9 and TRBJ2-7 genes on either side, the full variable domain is DTGVSQNPRHKITKRGQNVTFRCDPISEHNRLYWYRQTLGQGPEFLTYFQNEAQLEKSRLLSDRFSAERPKGSFSTLEIQRTEQGDSAMYLCASSSNMGRYEQYFGPGTRLTVT.